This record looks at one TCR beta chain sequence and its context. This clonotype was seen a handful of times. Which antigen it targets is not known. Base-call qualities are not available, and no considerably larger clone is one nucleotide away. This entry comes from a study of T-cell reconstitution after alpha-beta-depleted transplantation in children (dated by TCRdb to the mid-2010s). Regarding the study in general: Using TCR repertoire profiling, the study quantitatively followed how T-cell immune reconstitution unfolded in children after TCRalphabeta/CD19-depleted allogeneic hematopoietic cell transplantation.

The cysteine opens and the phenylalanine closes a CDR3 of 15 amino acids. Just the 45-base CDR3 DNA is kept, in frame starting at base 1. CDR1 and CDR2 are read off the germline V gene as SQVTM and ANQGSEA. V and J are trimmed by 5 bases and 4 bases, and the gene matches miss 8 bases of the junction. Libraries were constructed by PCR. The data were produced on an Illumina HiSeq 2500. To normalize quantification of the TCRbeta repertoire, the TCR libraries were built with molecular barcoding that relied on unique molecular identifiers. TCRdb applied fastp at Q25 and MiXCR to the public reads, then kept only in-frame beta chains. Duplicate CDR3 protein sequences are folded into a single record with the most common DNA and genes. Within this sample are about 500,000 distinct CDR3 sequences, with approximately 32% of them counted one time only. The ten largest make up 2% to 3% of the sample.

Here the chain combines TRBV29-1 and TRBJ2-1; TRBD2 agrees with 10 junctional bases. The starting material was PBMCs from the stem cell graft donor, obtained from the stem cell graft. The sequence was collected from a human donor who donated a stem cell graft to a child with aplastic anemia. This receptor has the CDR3 CSVCPTSGRYNEQFF. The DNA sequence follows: TGCAGCGTTTGCCCGACTAGCGGGCGATACAATGAGCAGTTCTTC.